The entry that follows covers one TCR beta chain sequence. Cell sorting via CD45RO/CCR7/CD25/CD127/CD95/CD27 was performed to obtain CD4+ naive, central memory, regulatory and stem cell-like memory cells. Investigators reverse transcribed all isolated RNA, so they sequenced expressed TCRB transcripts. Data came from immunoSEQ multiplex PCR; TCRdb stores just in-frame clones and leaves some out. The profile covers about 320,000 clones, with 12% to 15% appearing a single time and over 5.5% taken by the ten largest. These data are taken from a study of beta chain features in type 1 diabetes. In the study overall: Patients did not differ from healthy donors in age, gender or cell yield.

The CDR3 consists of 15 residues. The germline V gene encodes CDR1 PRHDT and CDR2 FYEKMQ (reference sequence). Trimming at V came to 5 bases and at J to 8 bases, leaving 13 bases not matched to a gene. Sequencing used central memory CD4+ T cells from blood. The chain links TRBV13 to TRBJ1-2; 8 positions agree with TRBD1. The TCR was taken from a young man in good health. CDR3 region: CASSAGQGRYRGYTF. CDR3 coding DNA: TGTGCCAGCAGCGCCGGACAGGGTCGATATCGAGGCTACACCTTC.